The 22 T cell receptor beta chains in this list originate from one sample, sequenced in a study of Graves' ophthalmopathy and Graves' hyperthyroidism. Amplified TCR beta CDR3 regions were obtained using RNA transcripts as template. The first-round RT-PCR employed HTBI primers together with the Qiagen OneStep RT-PCR kit. A multiplex PCR was then performed as the second round. TCRdb called the multiplex PCR reads again in MiXCR, with one record for every CDR3 protein. The sample shows about 550,000 distinct CDR3 sequences, less than 40% of them seen only once. The sequenced sample was peripheral blood or thyroid tissue (not recorded which). The receptors were sampled from an adult man with Graves' hyperthyroidism.

The chain couples TRBV24-1 to TRBJ1-1, with a tentative D call TRBD1 (6 bases). Germline V gene sequence: CDR1 KGHDR, CDR2 SFDVKD. The CDR3 extends over 14 amino acids. V gave up 3 bases and J gave up 11 bases, with 18 bases separating them. The CDR3 reads CATSDPEQGLWAFF. The CDR3 DNA is TGTGCCACCAGTGATCCAGAACAGGGACTATGGGCTTTCTTT.

The chain carries TRBV7-9 and TRBJ1-4; TRBD1 agrees at 7 bases. Germline-derived CDR1 and CDR2 are SEHNR and FQNEAQ (reference sequence). J was trimmed by 3 bases and V by 3 bases; bases with no gene match: 7. The CDR3 has 16 amino acids. This CDR3 is CASSLGWGTANEKLFF. CDR3 nucleotides: TGTGCCAGCAGCTTGGGGTGGGGGACAGCTAATGAAAAACTGTTTTTT.

V usage is TRBV15 and J usage is TRBJ2-6; D is perhaps TRBD2 (5 bases). The V and J ends lost 5 bases and 0 bases respectively, with 11 bases between them. Germline CDR1 is LNHNV and CDR2 is YYDKDF (reference sequence). This CDR3 is built from 16 residues. The CDR3 sequence is CATSVGESSGANVLTF. The CDR3 DNA sequence: TGTGCCACCAGCGTCGGGGAGAGCTCTGGGGCCAACGTCCTGACTTTC.

This clonotype was counted a single time. Germline and junction disagree at one end, which may indicate a read error. The chain couples TRBV5-1 to TRBJ2-6; D is uncertain. The CDR3 is made up of 15 amino acids. In germline, CDR1 is SGHRS, CDR2 YFSETQ. In nucleotides, the CDR3 is TGCGCCAGCAGCTTGGGGAACTCTGGGACCAACGTCCTGACTTTC. Encoded protein: CASSLGNSGTNVLTF.

Ten or more counts support this clonotype. The V call is TRBV7-8, the J call TRBJ1-5; D is perhaps TRBD1 (6 bases). The CDR3 has 13 residues. With 0 bases removed from V and 12 bases from J, the gap between germline ends came to 12 bases. Per the germline V gene, CDR1 is SGHVS and CDR2 is FQNEAQ. DNA for the CDR3: TGTGCCAGCAGCTTAGCAGTCGACAGGCTCCAGCATTTT. It is translated as CASSLAVDRLQHF.

J is TRBJ2-7 and V is TRBV20-1, with 8 positions matching TRBD1. With the DNA end fitting TRBJ2-4 better, the J assignment may be wrong. The germline CDR1 and CDR2 sequences are DFQATT and SNEGSKA (reference sequence). CDR3 length: 14 amino acids. The CDR3 nucleotides read TGCAGTGCCCCCAGGGGACAGGTGGACCGCATTCAGTACTTC. Its protein is CSAPRGQVDRIQYF.

Notes on this clonotype: The junction and the germline gene differ at one end; a read error may be behind it. J is TRBJ1-5 and V is TRBV10-3, with D perhaps matching TRBD1 (6 bases). Germline values: CDR1 ENHRY, CDR2 SYGVKD. This CDR3 spans 15 amino acids. For the CDR3, the DNA is TGTGCCATCACCGGACTAGCGGGGGACAATGAGCCCCAGCATTTT. It yields the protein CAITGLAGDNEPQHF.

The chain employs TRBV15 and TRBJ2-5; 10 bases map to TRBD2. The ends lost 3 bases at V and 2 bases at J; junction bases unmatched: 3. Germline CDR1 is LNHNV and CDR2 is YYDKDF (reference sequence). This CDR3 has 15 amino acids. The CDR3 nucleotides read TGTGCCACCAGCAGGACTAGCGGGTTTCAAGAGACCCAGTACTTC. It codes for CATSRTSGFQETQYF.

This clonotype was recorded at least ten times. The CDR3 here is CASSTFGEGENEQYF. The CDR3 DNA reads TGTGCCAGCAGTACCTTTGGCGAGGGCGAAAACGAGCAGTACTTC. This chain connects TRBV5-8 to TRBJ2-7; D perhaps matches TRBD2 (5 bases). CDR1 is SGHTS, CDR2 YDEGEE, per germline. The V and J ends lost 5 bases and 5 bases respectively, with 20 bases between them. There are 15 residues in the CDR3.

This clonotype was counted many times. The chain has TRBV10-3 and TRBJ2-5, with D uncertain. Germline V lookup: CDR1 ENHRY, CDR2 SYGVKD. The CDR3 loop spans 14 amino acids. Trimming pared 0 bases from V and 2 bases from J, leaving 7 bases between. CDR3 DNA sequence: TGTGCCATCAGTGAGTCGGCAGATCAAGAGACCCAGTACTTC. It codes for CAISESADQETQYF.

The genes are TRBV19 and TRBJ1-5, with D perhaps TRBD1 (6 bases). V dropped 4 bases and J dropped 1 base, with 17 bases sitting between them. The CDR3 has 17 residues. Per germline, CDR1 LNHDA and CDR2 SQIVND (reference sequence). The CDR3 is CASSNEQGAFSNQPQHF. CDR3 in DNA: TGTGCCAGTAGTAACGAACAGGGAGCCTTCAGCAATCAGCCCCAGCATTTT.

The V and J genes are TRBV7-8 and TRBJ1-1; TRBD1 matches at 7 bases. The length of the CDR3 is 15 residues. The V gene's germline CDR1 is SGHVS and CDR2 FQNEAQ. V shed 4 bases, J shed 3 bases, and the junction held 8 bases outside the gene matches. This chain's CDR3 is CASSSAGTVHTEAFF. DNA of the CDR3: TGTGCCAGCAGCTCAGCCGGGACAGTTCACACTGAAGCTTTCTTT. Looking up the rest from reference TRBV7-8 and TRBJ1-1 gives the full variable domain: GAGVSQSPRYKVAKRGQDVALRCDPISGHVSLFWYQQALGQGPEFLTYFQNEAQLDKSGLPSDRFFAERPEGSVSTLKIQRTQQEDSAVYLCASSSAGTVHTEAFFGQGTRLTVV.

This CDR3 is CASSRHTPQETQYF. CDR3 nucleotide sequence: TGTGCCAGCAGCAGACACACACCACAAGAGACCCAGTACTTC. The chain is built from TRBV25-1 and TRBJ2-5; D uncertain. From germline, CDR1 is MGHDK and CDR2 SYGVNS. The CDR3 spans 14 residues. V was trimmed by 6 bases and J by 2 bases, leaving 13 bases between them.

This clonotype was picked up many times. V and J are TRBV19 and TRBJ1-4; D unresolved. With 7 bases removed from V and 8 bases from J, the gap between germline ends came to 11 bases. There are 12 residues in the CDR3. The germline gives CDR1 LNHDA, CDR2 SQIVND (reference sequence). CDR3 sequence reads: CASKHSGEKLFF. CDR3 coding DNA: TGTGCCAGTAAACATTCGGGAGAAAAACTGTTTTTT. Variable domain in full (rest from reference TRBV19 and TRBJ1-4): DGGITQSPKYLFRKEGQNVTLSCEQNLNHDAMYWYRQDPGQGLRLIYYSQIVNDFQKGDIAEGYSVSREKKESFPLTVTSAQKNPTAFYLCASKHSGEKLFFGSGTQLSVL.

This chain joins TRBV5-4 and TRBJ1-2; D is uncertain. V lost 4 bases to trimming and J lost 2 bases, with 12 bases between them. The CDR3 is made up of 14 amino acids. The germline V gene has CDR1 SGHNT and CDR2 YYREEE (reference sequence). The CDR3 protein is CASSRGGGNYGYTF. DNA of the CDR3: TGTGCCAGCAGCCGGGGAGGTGGGAACTATGGCTACACCTTC.

A few counts support this clonotype. The rearrangement links TRBV5-8 to TRBJ2-6, with 10 positions matching TRBD1. Germline CDR1 SGHTS, CDR2 YDEGEE. The CDR3 is 16 amino acids. The J segment lost 4 bases and the V segment lost 4 bases, leaving 5 bases of the junction unmatched. CDR3 DNA sequence: TGTGCCAGCAGCCCGGGACAGGGGCGAGGGGCCAACGTCCTGACTTTC. Its protein is CASSPGQGRGANVLTF.

Worth noting for this clonotype: A read error may explain this, as a much larger clone is one base away. The chain recombines TRBV7-9 with TRBJ2-7; 9 bases are shared with TRBD1. CDR3 length equals 14 residues. The junction had 5 bases not matched to a gene; V was cut back by 5 bases and J by 3 bases. CDR1 and CDR2 from the germline V gene are SEHNR and FQNEAQ (reference sequence). The CDR3 region has the DNA TGTGCCAGCAGCGTGACAGGGGGTCTCTACGAGCAGTACTTC. Protein: CASSVTGGLYEQYF.

V usage is TRBV10-3 and J usage is TRBJ2-5; D gene uncertain. V was pared by 0 bases and J by 1 base, with 15 bases between. Germline loops: CDR1 ENHRY, CDR2 SYGVKD. There are 17 residues in the CDR3. The CDR3 loop is CAISESALVYTQETQYF. CDR3 in DNA: TGTGCCATCAGTGAGTCTGCGTTAGTTTACACCCAAGAGACCCAGTACTTC.

In the case of this clonotype: A read error is possible here, since a much larger clone lies one base away. The V and J genes are TRBV12-5 and TRBJ1-5; D uncertain. Germline assignment: CDR1 LGHNT and CDR2 FRNRAP. The length of the CDR3 is 11 residues. CDR3: CASGLYQPRHF. The CDR3, as DNA: TGTGCTAGTGGTTTGTATCAGCCCCGGCATTTT.

This chain links TRBV29-1 with TRBJ1-1; D gene ambiguous. The V gene lost 7 bases and the J gene lost 4 bases, with 13 bases spanning the gap. In germline, CDR1 is SQVTM, CDR2 ANQGSEA. The CDR3 extends over 12 amino acids. CDR3 amino acids: CSAGRDGTEAFF. CDR3 sequence (DNA): TGCAGCGCCGGGAGGGATGGCACTGAAGCTTTCTTT.

The gene calls are TRBV28 and TRBJ1-1; 7 bases match TRBD1. Germline V gene sequence: CDR1 MDHEN, CDR2 SYDVKM. CDR3 size: 15 residues. The V and J ends lost 3 bases and 3 bases, in that order; junction bases with no gene match: 7. CDR3 DNA sequence: TGTGCCAGCAGTTTCCTGAACAGGGGTCACACTGAAGCTTTCTTT. This sequence encodes CASSFLNRGHTEAFF.

This chain links TRBV4-1 with TRBJ2-5; perhaps TRBD2 as D (5 bases). Judging by the DNA end, TRBJ2-1 fits better; the J call may be wrong. CDR1 MGHRA and CDR2 YSYEKL come from the germline V gene. The CDR3 length is 14 residues. CDR3 DNA: TGCGCCAGCAGCCGTAGCGTCTCCTACAATGAGCAGTTCTTC. It yields the protein CASSRSVSYNEQFF.